Presented here are 10 T cell receptor beta chains from one specimen sequenced in a study of cytomegalovirus exposure and HLA in healthy donors (TCRdb year 2017). Library preparation was by the immunoSEQ multiplex PCR assay. The multiplex PCR relied on a mix of 60 forward primers for TCR Vbeta segments and 13 reverse primers for TCR Jbeta segments. TCRdb mirrors the immuneACCESS table, restricted to in-frame sequences. Some clones are absent from its copies; in checked studies, under half trace to an unresolved V gene, and the reason for the others is unknown. A total of under 200,000 clones appear in this sample, roughly 13% of them only once. In total, the top ten clones hold 7.8% of the sample. Sequencing was carried out using PBMCs. The receptors derive from a man over 45 in good health and CMV-seropositive.

In this sample, this clone turned up a few times. The V and J genes are TRBV6-5 and TRBJ2-2, with TRBD1 as a possible D gene (5 bases). Trimming stripped 6 bases from V and 7 bases from J, with 15 bases between. Germline V gives CDR1 MNHEY, CDR2 SVGAGI. This CDR3 spans 14 amino acids. The CDR3 loop reads CASSRRVSNGELFF. The CDR3 coding sequence is TGTGCCAGCAGCCGCAGGGTTTCGAACGGGGAGCTGTTTTTT.

V gene TRBV12-5 combines with J gene TRBJ1-1; D not resolved. In germline, CDR1 is LGHNT, CDR2 FRNRAP. V lost 4 bases and J 0 bases, leaving 6 bases between the germline ends. The CDR3 is 13 amino acids. CDR3 in amino acids: CASGYGVNTEAFF. CDR3 in DNA: TGTGCTAGTGGTTACGGGGTGAACACTGAAGCTTTCTTT.

This clone was detected only a few times. This sequence joins TRBV5-1 and TRBJ1-2; D gene unclear. V lost 3 bases and J lost 5, with 11 bases in between. This CDR3 region has 13 residues. From germline, CDR1 is SGHRS and CDR2 YFSETQ. In DNA, the CDR3 is TGCGCCAGCAGCTCGAGCGGGGTGTATGGCTACACCTTC. It specifies CASSSSGVYGYTF.

The genes are TRBV28 and TRBJ1-2; D is perhaps TRBD1 (5 bases). Germline CDR1 and CDR2: MDHEN and SYDVKM. V lost 1 base to trimming and J lost 5 bases, with 14 bases between them. The CDR3 consists of 15 residues. The chain's CDR3 is CASSLSQAGGYGYTF. Here the CDR3 DNA reads TGTGCCAGCAGTTTATCCCAGGCGGGGGGTTATGGCTACACCTTC.

This chain joins TRBV18 and TRBJ1-2; 7 positions agree with TRBD1. CDR1 and CDR2 from the germline V gene are KGHSH and LQKENI. The CDR3 runs to 14 residues. V lost 2 bases to trimming and J lost 5 bases; unmatched junction nucleotides: 5. The CDR3 DNA sequence: TGTGCCAGCTCACCAATAGGGGGCCCTTATGGCTACACCTTC. Translation: CASSPIGGPYGYTF.

The rearrangement uses TRBV28 and TRBJ1-2; D gene ambiguous. Germline-derived CDR1 and CDR2 are MDHEN and SYDVKM. This CDR3 is built from 13 residues. V shed 3 bases and J shed 2 bases, with 7 bases lying between them. CDR3 coding DNA: TGTGCCAGCAGTTTTGCACAAAACTATGGCTACACCTTC. Its protein is CASSFAQNYGYTF.

V is TRBV6-5 and J is TRBJ2-7, with D perhaps TRBD1 (6 bases). This CDR3 spans 15 amino acids. The V gene's germline CDR1 is MNHEY and CDR2 SVGAGI. The germline V and J ends were trimmed by 5 bases and 4 bases, with 18 bases remaining between them. The CDR3 is CASSRTDVSQYEQYV. DNA for the CDR3: TGTGCCAGCAGTAGGACAGACGTCAGCCAATACGAGCAGTACGTC.

This chain uses TRBV18 with TRBJ1-2, with a weak D call TRBD1 (6 bases). The CDR3 is 15 residues long. The V end was cut by 2 bases, the J end by 1 base, with 11 bases between. Germline CDR1 is KGHSH and CDR2 is LQKENI. CDR3 DNA: TGTGCCAGCTCACCAGGACAGCAATATAACTATGGCTACACCTTC. Its protein product is CASSPGQQYNYGYTF.

This rearrangement joins TRBV28 to TRBJ1-6; a possible D gene is TRBD1 (6 bases). The CDR3 runs to 18 residues. V lost 6 bases and J lost 2, with 20 bases in between. The germline CDR1 and CDR2 sequences are MDHEN and SYDVKM. The CDR3, as DNA: TGTGCCAGCAGATCCCTTCACAGGGCAGGCCCCTATAATTCACCCCTCCACTTT. Translation: CASRSLHRAGPYNSPLHF.

This clone occurred a few times. The V and J genes are TRBV6-5 and TRBJ2-3, with 8 bases identical to TRBD2. The V segment lost 3 bases and the J segment 2 bases; nucleotides outside the gene matches: 7. The CDR3 is 16 amino acids. Germline V lookup: CDR1 MNHEY, CDR2 SVGAGI. The CDR3 is CASSYSGTRTTDTQYF. As DNA, the CDR3 is TGTGCCAGCAGTTATTCCGGGACTAGGACCACAGATACGCAGTATTTT.